The next 5 T cell receptor beta chains were all read from a single sample in a study of blood T cells in healthy people across ages (dated by TCRdb to 2013 to 2016). The library was obtained by 5' RACE. Sequencer: Illumina HiSeq 2500. The second PCR ran for about 6 to 12 cycles and used a J-beta primer mix along with a sample-barcoded 5' primer. Starting from the raw public reads, TCRdb applied fastp trimming at Q25, assembled clones with MiXCR and retained in-frame beta chains. One record per CDR3 amino acid sequence lists the most common genes and DNA. In all, the sample holds around 1,600,000 distinct CDR3 sequences, and around 40% of those were seen once. The top ten clones comprise about 4.1% of the sample. Sample: blood. Source of these receptors: a woman aged 18-35 years in good health.

This clonotype was counted between two and nine times. The V call is TRBV20-1, the J call TRBJ2-5; TRBD1 matches 7 bases. The V gene's germline CDR1 is DFQATT and CDR2 SNEGSKA (reference sequence). Trimming at V came to 0 bases and at J to 11 bases, leaving 15 bases not matched to a gene. The CDR3 consists of 15 residues. In nucleotides, the CDR3 is TGCAGTGCTAGAGACGGACAGGAGTTAGGGAATGAGCAGTACTTC. Its translation: CSARDGQELGNEQYF.

This clonotype was seen a few times. The chain recombines TRBV6-2 or TRBV6-3 with TRBJ1-2, with D hard to call. The V end lost 3 bases, the J end lost 8 bases, and 7 bases lay between the germline ends. Germline loops: CDR1 MNHEY, CDR2 SVGEGT. The CDR3 covers 11 residues. Here the CDR3 DNA reads TGTGCCAGCAGTTATAACGGCGGCTACACCTTC. Its protein product is CASSYNGGYTF.

This clonotype has only a few counts. The V and J genes are TRBV4-3 and TRBJ2-5; D possibly corresponds to TRBD2 (6 bases). Trimming left V 4 bases short and J 11 bases short, with 20 bases between. Germline assignment: CDR1 LGHNA and CDR2 YSLEER. The CDR3 consists of 14 residues. CDR3 protein: CASSPALARNEQYF. The DNA of the CDR3 is TGCGCCAGCAGCCCCGCCCTAGCGCGGAATGAGCAGTACTTC.

The chain has TRBV6-5 and TRBJ1-1; D remains unclear. Germline CDR1 reads MNHEY; CDR2 reads SVGAGI. Trimming cost V 2 bases and J 5 bases, with 12 bases left between them. CDR3 size: 14 residues. Here the CDR3 reads CASSYVGVRTEAFF. The CDR3 DNA reads TGTGCCAGCAGTTACGTGGGCGTTAGGACTGAAGCTTTCTTT.

The sample holds a few counts of this clonotype. The chain is built from TRBV15 and TRBJ1-5; no reliable D call. Germline CDR1 and CDR2: LNHNV and YYDKDF (reference sequence). The CDR3 is 12 amino acids. The germline V and J ends were trimmed by 4 bases and 6 bases, with 7 bases remaining between them. The CDR3 sequence: CATSNTGQPQHF. The CDR3 region has the DNA TGTGCCACCAGCAATACGGGTCAGCCCCAGCATTTT.